One and the same sample provided the 26 T cell receptor beta chains below, sequenced in a study of graft-versus-host responses after intestinal transplantation. No antigen has been assigned to these receptors. The assay was immunoSEQ multiplex PCR, and TCRdb's table has in-frame clones only and misses some. The table records about 100,000 clones, roughly 87% of them present only once. Sequencing used unstimulated CD4+ T cells sorted from spleen or lymph node cells, obtained before transplant. Every receptor here comes from a human donor who was the organ donor for an intestinal transplant.

The rearrangement links TRBV30 to TRBJ2-3; D unclear. V lost 1 base, J lost 3 bases, and 11 bases lay in between. The CDR3 is 14 residues long. Germline V CDR1 and CDR2: GTSNPN, SVGIG (reference sequence). CDR3 protein: CAWSGLVTTDTQYF. The CDR3 DNA sequence: TGTGCCTGGAGTGGGCTCGTAACGACAGATACGCAGTATTTT.

This chain uses TRBV6-6 with TRBJ2-5; the D gene is possibly TRBD2 (6 bases). The CDR3 covers 13 residues. V lost 6 bases and J lost 3, with 11 bases in between. The V gene's germline CDR1 is MNHNY and CDR2 SVGAGI (reference sequence). The CDR3 sequence: CASSPGVKETQYF. In nucleotides, the CDR3 is TGTGCCAGCAGCCCGGGAGTTAAAGAGACCCAGTACTTC.

A single count supports this clone. This rearrangement joins TRBV20-1 to TRBJ1-1; TRBD1 agrees at 9 bases. The CDR3 runs to 11 residues. The germline V gene encodes CDR1 DFQATT and CDR2 SNEGSKA (reference sequence). Losses at the gene ends were 3 bases for V and 10 bases for J; bases not matched to a gene: 3. The DNA of the CDR3 is TGCAGTGCTAGGGTGGACAGGGGAGCTTTCTTT. Its protein product is CSARVDRGAFF.

The chain has TRBV30 and TRBJ1-1; D not certain. Germline CDR1 is GTSNPN and CDR2 is SVGIG (reference sequence). V lost 5 bases and J lost 4, with 8 bases in between. The CDR3 runs 11 residues. CDR3 bases: TGTGCCTGGCAAGGATTCACTGAAGCTTTCTTT. Its translation is CAWQGFTEAFF.

The chain joins TRBV7-2 to TRBJ1-3; D is unclear. This CDR3 is built from 17 residues. V gave up 2 bases and J gave up 0 bases, with 14 bases separating them. Looked up from germline, CDR1 is SGHTA and CDR2 is FQGNSA. The CDR3 nucleotides are TGTGCCAGCAGCTTATTTCACAAGGCATTCTCTGGAAACACCATATATTTT. This codes for CASSLFHKAFSGNTIYF.

The table lists this clone with a count of one. The V gene is TRBV10-3, the J gene TRBJ2-7, with D tentatively TRBD1 (6 bases). The CDR3 contains 14 residues. In germline, CDR1 is ENHRY, CDR2 SYGVKD. V shed 2 bases and J shed 3 bases, with 11 bases lying between them. The CDR3 spells CAISEGQGNYEQYF. The CDR3 coding sequence is TGTGCCATCAGTGAGGGGCAGGGGAACTACGAGCAGTACTTC.

This clone came up once. Additional DNA sequences in this sample encode the identical CDR3. The chain employs TRBV7-3 and TRBJ1-6, with a possible D match to TRBD1 (6 bases). The CDR3 has 14 amino acids. Germline V gene sequence: CDR1 SGHTA, CDR2 FQGTGA. Trimming shortened V by 2 bases and J by 10 bases, and 12 bases separated the two germline ends. This CDR3 reads CASSLGGQGSPLHF. The CDR3 coding sequence is TGTGCCAGCAGCTTAGGGGGTCAGGGGTCACCCCTCCACTTT.

This chain joins TRBV7-9 and TRBJ1-5; 10 bases map to TRBD1. Trimming at V came to 4 bases and at J to 5 bases, leaving 2 bases not matched to a gene. This CDR3 is 14 amino acids long. Per the germline V gene, CDR1 is SEHNR and CDR2 is FQNEAQ (reference sequence). The CDR3 loop reads CASSSGQGHQPQHF. CDR3 nucleotides: TGTGCCAGCAGCTCGGGACAGGGGCATCAGCCCCAGCATTTT.

This clone was recorded once. This sequence joins TRBV28 and TRBJ1-2; the D gene is possibly TRBD1 (6 bases). The CDR3 has 14 residues. The germline V gene has CDR1 MDHEN and CDR2 SYDVKM. V lost 8 bases and J 4 bases, leaving 17 bases between the germline ends. CDR3 nucleotide sequence: TGTGCCAGCTCAACTCCCGGGGGGCTCTATGGCTACACCTTC. Translation: CASSTPGGLYGYTF.

This clone appeared a single time. The gene calls are TRBV30 and TRBJ1-4; the D is unclear. Germline assignment: CDR1 GTSNPN and CDR2 SVGIG (reference sequence). V lost 2 bases, J lost 9 bases, and 16 bases lay in between. The CDR3 consists of 14 residues. The DNA of the CDR3 is TGTGCCTGGAGTATTGGGATACGGGGTAAAAAACTGTTTTTT. As protein: CAWSIGIRGKKLFF.

The rearrangement uses TRBV2 and TRBJ2-5, with D possibly being TRBD2 (5 bases). Germline V gives CDR1 SNHLY, CDR2 FYNNEI. This CDR3 spans 12 amino acids. V was trimmed by 6 bases and J by 7 bases, leaving 12 bases between them. DNA for the CDR3: TGTGCCAGCAGGCCTGACGCGGGGACCCAGTACTTC. This sequence encodes CASRPDAGTQYF.

The CDR3, as DNA: TGTGCCAGCGGGAGCGGGGCCCCTGGGGAGCAGTACTTC. This sequence encodes CASGSGAPGEQYF. The chain carries TRBV7-3 and TRBJ2-5; 7 bases match TRBD2. Per germline, CDR1 SGHTA and CDR2 FQGTGA. The CDR3 has 13 residues. Losses at the gene ends were 8 bases for V and 11 bases for J; bases not matched to a gene: 14. The full variable domain, rest sourced from reference TRBV7-3 and TRBJ2-5, is GAGVSQTPSNKVTEKGKYVELRCDPISGHTALYWYRQSLGQGPEFLIYFQGTGAADDSGLPNDRFFAVRPEGSVSTLKIQRTERGDSAVYLCASGSGAPGEQYFGPGTRLLVL.

V and J are TRBV6-1 and TRBJ2-2, with 8 bases fitting TRBD2. This CDR3 spans 14 amino acids. Per the germline V gene, CDR1 is MNHNS and CDR2 is SASEGT. J gave up 6 bases and V 0 bases, and 0 bases lay outside the gene matches. The CDR3 region has the DNA TGTGCCAGCAGTGAAGCGCGGGGGGCCGGGGAGCTGTTTTTT. It yields the protein CASSEARGAGELFF.

This clone was detected only a few times. This chain uses TRBV10-1 with TRBJ1-1; D remains ambiguous. The germline gives CDR1 WNHNN, CDR2 SYGVQD (reference sequence). This CDR3 has 9 amino acids. The V gene lost 7 bases and the J gene lost 8 bases, with 5 bases spanning the gap. The CDR3 loop reads CASIWEAFF. The CDR3 DNA follows: TGCGCCAGCATCTGGGAAGCTTTCTTT.

Only a few counts were recorded for this clone. CDR3: CASSYPDSHSRYF. CDR3 DNA sequence: TGTGCCAGCAGTTACCCCGACAGTCATAGCAGGTACTTC. The chain employs TRBV6-6 and TRBJ2-7; weak D call: TRBD1 (5 bases). V gave up 2 bases and J gave up 12 bases, with 17 bases separating them. The CDR3 runs to 13 residues. The germline CDR1 and CDR2 sequences are MNHNY and SVGAGI (reference sequence).

The V gene is TRBV11-2, the J gene TRBJ1-2, with D perhaps TRBD1 (5 bases). V gave up 4 bases and J gave up 3 bases, with 12 bases separating them. CDR3 size: 14 residues. The V gene's germline CDR1 is SGHAT and CDR2 FQNNGV. The CDR3 sequence is CASSSLRGDYGYTF. The CDR3 DNA reads TGTGCCAGCAGCTCGCTGCGGGGGGACTATGGCTACACCTTC.

The chain couples TRBV5-1 to TRBJ2-7; D remains unclear. V lost 4 bases, J lost 2 bases, and 10 bases lay in between. The CDR3 sequence is 13 residues long. From germline, CDR1 is SGHRS and CDR2 YFSETQ. Here the CDR3 reads CASSPDIAYEQYF. The CDR3 nucleotides are TGCGCCAGCAGCCCCGACATCGCCTACGAGCAGTACTTC.

The chain recombines TRBV28 with TRBJ1-5; 8 bases are a match to TRBD1. The CDR3 is made up of 15 amino acids. Trimming cost V 3 bases and J 8 bases; bases outside gene matches: 9. Looked up from germline, CDR1 is MDHEN and CDR2 is SYDVKM. The CDR3 here is CASSLRTGFFKPQHF. The CDR3 DNA follows: TGTGCCAGCAGTTTGAGGACAGGGTTCTTCAAGCCCCAGCATTTT.

The genes are TRBV7-8 and TRBJ2-1; a possible D gene is TRBD2 (6 bases). The V end lost 5 bases, the J end lost 0 bases, and 11 bases lay between the germline ends. The germline V gene has CDR1 SGHVS and CDR2 FQNEAQ. This CDR3 has 15 amino acids. DNA of the CDR3: TGTGCCAGCAGCGAAGGAGGGAGCTCCTACAATGAGCAGTTCTTC. Translation gives CASSEGGSSYNEQFF.

This clone was recorded only once. The chain recombines TRBV5-4 with TRBJ1-2, with D tentatively TRBD1 (5 bases). The V end was cut by 4 bases, the J end by 4 bases, with 11 bases between. Germline CDR1 is SGHNT and CDR2 is YYREEE (reference sequence). CDR3 size: 13 residues. The CDR3 here is CASSRDGAYGYTF. CDR3 DNA sequence: TGTGCCAGCAGCCGGGACGGAGCCTATGGCTACACCTTC.

This clone was counted once. V usage is TRBV28 and J usage is TRBJ2-7, with 9 bases identical to TRBD1. J lost 1 base, V lost 7 bases, and 8 bases had no gene match. Germline V gene sequence: CDR1 MDHEN, CDR2 SYDVKM. The length of the CDR3 is 15 residues. CDR3: CASIKQGQGSYEQYF. For the CDR3, the DNA is TGTGCCAGCATTAAACAGGGACAGGGTTCCTACGAGCAGTACTTC. The whole variable domain, remainder taken from reference TRBV28 and TRBJ2-7, is DVKVTQSSRYLVKRTGEKVFLECVQDMDHENMFWYRQDPGLGLRLIYFSYDVKMKEKGDIPEGYSVSREKKERFSLILESASTNQTSMYLCASIKQGQGSYEQYFGPGTRLTVT.

V and J are TRBV25-1 and TRBJ2-7; 9 bases align to TRBD1. The CDR3 covers 17 residues. Germline V CDR1 and CDR2: MGHDK, SYGVNS. Trimming removed 10 bases from V and 6 bases from J; junction bases left unmatched: 22. The CDR3 reads CATKGGPEQGAQREQYF. The DNA of the CDR3 is TGTGCCACTAAAGGGGGCCCCGAACAGGGGGCGCAGCGCGAGCAGTACTTC.

The gene calls are TRBV15 and TRBJ1-4; D gene uncertain. The CDR3 runs 18 residues. The germline V and J ends were trimmed by 0 bases and 6 bases, with 20 bases remaining between them. Germline CDR1 is LNHNV and CDR2 is YYDKDF (reference sequence). CDR3 sequence reads: CATSRDPPVGGVDEKLFF. For the CDR3, the DNA is TGTGCCACCAGCAGAGATCCCCCGGTAGGTGGGGTAGATGAAAAACTGTTTTTT.

The chain recombines TRBV28 with TRBJ2-3, with 9 bases that match TRBD1. Per germline, CDR1 MDHEN and CDR2 SYDVKM. V was pared by 5 bases and J by 0 bases, with 3 bases of the junction left unmatched. CDR3 length: 15 amino acids. In DNA, the CDR3 is TGTGCCAGCAGTCCAGGGACAGGGAGCACAGATACGCAGTATTTT. This gives the protein CASSPGTGSTDTQYF. Complete variable domain (other parts from reference TRBV28 and TRBJ2-3): DVKVTQSSRYLVKRTGEKVFLECVQDMDHENMFWYRQDPGLGLRLIYFSYDVKMKEKGDIPEGYSVSREKKERFSLILESASTNQTSMYLCASSPGTGSTDTQYFGPGTRLTVL.

The gene calls are TRBV30 and TRBJ1-2, with a weak D call TRBD1 (5 bases). The germline V gene has CDR1 GTSNPN and CDR2 SVGIG (reference sequence). The CDR3 extends over 10 amino acids. Between the trimmed V and J ends, which lost 7 bases and 6 bases, there was a span of 9 bases. The CDR3 DNA reads as TGTGCCTTGGGGACCCATGGCTACACCTTC. It encodes CALGTHGYTF.

As to this clone: At one of its ends the junction is not consistent with the germline gene, which may arise from a read error. The chain links TRBV19 to TRBJ2-2; possibly TRBD2 for D (5 bases). The CDR3 is 14 amino acids. The V gene's germline CDR1 is LNHDA and CDR2 SQIVND (reference sequence). CDR3 residues: CASSRETITWELFF. In DNA form, the CDR3 reads TGTGCCAGTAGTAGGGAGACTATCACCTGGGAGCTGTTTTTT. The full variable domain, rest sourced from reference TRBV19 and TRBJ2-2, is DGGITQSPKYLFRKEGQNVTLSCEQNLNHDAMYWYRQDPGQGLRLIYYSQIVNDFQKGDIAEGYSVSREKKESFPLTVTSAQKNPTAFYLCASSRETITWELFFGEGSRLTVL.